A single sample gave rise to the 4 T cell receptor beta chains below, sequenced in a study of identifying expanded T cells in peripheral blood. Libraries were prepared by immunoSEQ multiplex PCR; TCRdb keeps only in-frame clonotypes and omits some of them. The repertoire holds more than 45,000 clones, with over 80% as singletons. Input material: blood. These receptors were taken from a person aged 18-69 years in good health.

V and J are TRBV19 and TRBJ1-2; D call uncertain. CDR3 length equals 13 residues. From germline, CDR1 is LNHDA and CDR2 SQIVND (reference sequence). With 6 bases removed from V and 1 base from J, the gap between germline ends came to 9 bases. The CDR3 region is CASRPDHNYGYTF. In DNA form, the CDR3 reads TGTGCCAGTAGACCGGACCATAACTATGGCTACACCTTC. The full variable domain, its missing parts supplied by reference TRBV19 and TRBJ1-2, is DGGITQSPKYLFRKEGQNVTLSCEQNLNHDAMYWYRQDPGQGLRLIYYSQIVNDFQKGDIAEGYSVSREKKESFPLTVTSAQKNPTAFYLCASRPDHNYGYTFGSGTRLTVV.

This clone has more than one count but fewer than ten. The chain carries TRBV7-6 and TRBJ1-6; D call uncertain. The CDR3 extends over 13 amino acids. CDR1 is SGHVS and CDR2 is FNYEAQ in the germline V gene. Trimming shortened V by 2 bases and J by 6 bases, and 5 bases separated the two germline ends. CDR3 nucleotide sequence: TGTGCCAGCAGCTTAAACCGTAATTCACCCCTCCACTTT. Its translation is CASSLNRNSPLHF.

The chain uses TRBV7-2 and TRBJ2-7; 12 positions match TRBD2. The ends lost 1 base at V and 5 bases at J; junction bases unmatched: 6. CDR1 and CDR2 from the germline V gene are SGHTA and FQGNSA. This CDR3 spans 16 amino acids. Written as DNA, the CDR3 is TGTGCCAGCAGCTTAGTCCCTAGCGGGAGGGTCCACGAGCAGTACTTC. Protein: CASSLVPSGRVHEQYF.

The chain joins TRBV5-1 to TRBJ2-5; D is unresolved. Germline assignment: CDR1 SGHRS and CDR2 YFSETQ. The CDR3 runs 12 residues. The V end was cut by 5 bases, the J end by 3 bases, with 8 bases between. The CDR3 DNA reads TGCGCCAGCAGACCCGACAAAGAGACCCAGTACTTC. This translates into CASRPDKETQYF.